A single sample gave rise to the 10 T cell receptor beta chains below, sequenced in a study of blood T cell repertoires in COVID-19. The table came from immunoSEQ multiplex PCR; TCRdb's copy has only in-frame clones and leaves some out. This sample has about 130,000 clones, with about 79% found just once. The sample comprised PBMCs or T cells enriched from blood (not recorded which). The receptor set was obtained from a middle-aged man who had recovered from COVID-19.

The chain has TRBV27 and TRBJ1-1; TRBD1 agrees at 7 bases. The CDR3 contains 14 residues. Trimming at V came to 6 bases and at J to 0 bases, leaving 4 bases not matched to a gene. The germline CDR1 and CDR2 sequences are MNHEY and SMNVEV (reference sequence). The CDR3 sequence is CASRDRAMNTEAFF. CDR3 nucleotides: TGTGCCAGCAGAGACAGGGCAATGAACACTGAAGCTTTCTTT.

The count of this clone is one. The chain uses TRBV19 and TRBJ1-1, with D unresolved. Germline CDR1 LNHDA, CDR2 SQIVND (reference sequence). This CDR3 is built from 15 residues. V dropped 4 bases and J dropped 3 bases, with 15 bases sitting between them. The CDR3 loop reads CASSTPYLGDTEAFF. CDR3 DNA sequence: TGTGCCAGTAGTACCCCGTACCTCGGGGACACTGAAGCTTTCTTT.

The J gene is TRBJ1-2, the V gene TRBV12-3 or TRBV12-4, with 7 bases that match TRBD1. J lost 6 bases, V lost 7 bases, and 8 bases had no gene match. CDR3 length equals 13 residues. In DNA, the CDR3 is TGTGCCAGCAATACCGGGACAGTACATGGCTACACCTTC. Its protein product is CASNTGTVHGYTF.

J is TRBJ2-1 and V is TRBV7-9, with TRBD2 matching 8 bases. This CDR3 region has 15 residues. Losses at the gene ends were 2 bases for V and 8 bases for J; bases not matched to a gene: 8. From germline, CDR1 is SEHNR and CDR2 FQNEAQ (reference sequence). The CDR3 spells CASSLLGLGVDEQFF. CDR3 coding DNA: TGTGCCAGCAGCTTACTGGGACTAGGAGTTGATGAGCAGTTCTTC.

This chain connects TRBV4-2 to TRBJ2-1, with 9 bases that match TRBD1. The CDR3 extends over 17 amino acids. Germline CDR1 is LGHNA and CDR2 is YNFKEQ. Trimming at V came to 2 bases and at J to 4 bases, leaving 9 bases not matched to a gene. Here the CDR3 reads CASSQYTGTGMYNEQFF. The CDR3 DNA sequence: TGTGCCAGCAGCCAATACACCGGGACAGGGATGTACAATGAGCAGTTCTTC.

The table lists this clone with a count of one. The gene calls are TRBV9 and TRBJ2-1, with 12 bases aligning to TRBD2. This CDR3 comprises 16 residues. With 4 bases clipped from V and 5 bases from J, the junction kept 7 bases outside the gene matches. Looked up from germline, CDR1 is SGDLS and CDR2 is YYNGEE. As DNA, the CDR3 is TGTGCCAGCAGCCCGCGGACTAGCGGGGCCCACAATGAGCAGTTCTTC. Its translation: CASSPRTSGAHNEQFF.

The CDR3 sequence: CASSRDSYQETQYF. CDR3 in DNA: TGTGCCAGCAGCCGAGACAGCTACCAAGAGACCCAGTACTTC. V is TRBV7-6 and J is TRBJ2-5, with D tentatively TRBD1 (5 bases). The CDR3 length is 14 residues. The germline V gene encodes CDR1 SGHVS and CDR2 FNYEAQ. Trimming removed 5 bases from V and 0 bases from J, with 10 bases in between.

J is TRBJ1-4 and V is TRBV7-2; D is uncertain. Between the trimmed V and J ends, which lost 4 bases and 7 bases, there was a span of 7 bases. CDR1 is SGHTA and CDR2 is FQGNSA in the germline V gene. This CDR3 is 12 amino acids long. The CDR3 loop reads CASSSGGEKLFF. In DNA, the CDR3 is TGTGCCAGCAGCTCCGGAGGTGAAAAACTGTTTTTT. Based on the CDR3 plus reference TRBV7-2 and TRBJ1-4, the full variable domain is GAGVSQSPSNKVTEKGKDVELRCDPISGHTALYWYRQSLGQGLEFLIYFQGNSAPDKSGLPSDRFSAERTGGSVSTLTIQRTQQEDSAVYLCASSSGGEKLFFGSGTQLSVL.

Written as DNA, the CDR3 is TGTGCCAGCAGCCCCCGTAGCAGTTTGAACACCGGGGAGCTGTTTTTT. Translating it yields CASSPRSSLNTGELFF. The chain recombines TRBV9 with TRBJ2-2; no definite D call. Per germline, CDR1 SGDLS and CDR2 YYNGEE. V lost 4 bases and J lost 1, with 14 bases in between. The CDR3 has 16 amino acids.

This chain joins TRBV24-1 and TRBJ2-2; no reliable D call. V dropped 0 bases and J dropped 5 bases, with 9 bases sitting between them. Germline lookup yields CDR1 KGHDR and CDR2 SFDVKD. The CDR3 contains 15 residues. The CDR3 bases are TGTGCCACCAGTGATTTGAATCGGGTGACCGGGGAGCTGTTTTTT. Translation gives CATSDLNRVTGELFF.